Each of the 25 T cell receptor beta chains below was sequenced from the same sample in a study of OX40 agonist ivuxolimab in advanced cancers. The receptor library was made with the immunoSEQ multiplex PCR assay. In TCRdb, the immuneACCESS table is reduced to in-frame sequences with V and J assigned. These tables do not hold every clone; where another copy was compared, an unresolved V gene accounts for under half, and the others remain unexplained. The sample profile shows 71,000 or so clones; 80% to 85% of them were found once. The ten biggest clones cover about 5% of the sample. Here the sequenced sample was CD4+ or CD8+ T cells sorted from blood, taken in a trial of the OX40 agonist ivuxolimab. These receptors all come from an adult with an advanced solid tumor such as melanoma, head and neck, liver or kidney cancer.

V usage is TRBV5-1 and J usage is TRBJ1-4; D is unclear. The V end was cut by 5 bases, the J end by 6 bases, with 11 bases between. The germline CDR1 and CDR2 sequences are SGHRS and YFSETQ. The CDR3 sequence is 13 residues long. The DNA for the CDR3 is TGCGCCAGCAGTCTCGGGGAGGATGAAAAACTGTTTTTT. This sequence encodes CASSLGEDEKLFF.

This clone was observed once. V gene TRBV2 combines with J gene TRBJ1-1; no definite D call. The CDR3 runs 13 residues. The V gene lost 6 bases and the J gene lost 0 bases, with 8 bases spanning the gap. In germline, CDR1 is SNHLY, CDR2 FYNNEI. CDR3 DNA sequence: TGTGCCAGCAGCCTAGGGATGAACACTGAAGCTTTCTTT. The encoded protein is CASSLGMNTEAFF.

The CDR3 bases are TGTGCCAGCAGTATCGCTAGCGGGGGGTACAATGAGCAGTTCTTC. This sequence encodes CASSIASGGYNEQFF. This rearrangement joins TRBV28 to TRBJ2-1, with 11 bases matching TRBD2. This CDR3 is built from 15 residues. CDR1 is MDHEN, CDR2 SYDVKM, per germline. With 5 bases clipped from V and 4 bases from J, the junction kept 4 bases outside the gene matches. Looking up the rest from reference TRBV28 and TRBJ2-1 gives the full variable domain: DVKVTQSSRYLVKRTGEKVFLECVQDMDHENMFWYRQDPGLGLRLIYFSYDVKMKEKGDIPEGYSVSREKKERFSLILESASTNQTSMYLCASSIASGGYNEQFFGPGTRLTVL.

This clone appeared a few times. The rearrangement uses TRBV25-1 and TRBJ1-5, with D uncertain. V shed 2 bases and J shed 11 bases, with 10 bases lying between them. The CDR3 totals 12 residues. The germline V gene has CDR1 MGHDK and CDR2 SYGVNS. The CDR3 sequence: CASSEEGLAQHF. The CDR3 DNA follows: TGTGCCAGCAGTGAAGAAGGGTTGGCCCAGCATTTT.

This chain uses TRBV16 with TRBJ2-7, with unresolved D. V dropped 2 bases and J dropped 3 bases, with 2 bases sitting between them. Germline CDR1 KGHSY, CDR2 FQNENV. CDR3 length: 11 residues. The CDR3 here is CASSQNYEQYF. In nucleotides, the CDR3 is TGTGCCAGCAGCCAAAACTACGAGCAGTACTTC.

Ten or more counts support this clone. The chain employs TRBV7-2 and TRBJ1-1; maybe TRBD1 (5 bases). The CDR3 has 14 residues. V was shortened by 5 bases and J by 3 bases, with 13 bases between the two germline ends. CDR1 is SGHTA, CDR2 FQGNSA, per germline. CDR3 protein: CASSATGSDTEAFF. Here the CDR3 DNA reads TGTGCCAGCAGCGCCACAGGCTCCGACACTGAAGCTTTCTTT.

The count of this clone is one. This rearrangement joins TRBV19 to TRBJ2-7, with 7 nucleotides matching TRBD2. V lost 6 bases and J lost 0; bases outside the gene matches: 5. Germline V lookup: CDR1 LNHDA, CDR2 SQIVND (reference sequence). This CDR3 has 14 residues. In nucleotides, the CDR3 is TGTGCCAGTAGCCCTACTAGCGCCTCCTACGAGCAGTACTTC. Translation: CASSPTSASYEQYF.

J is TRBJ1-1 and V is TRBV5-1; D is ambiguous. V was cut by 0 bases and J by 1 base, with 4 bases left in between. Per the germline V gene, CDR1 is SGHRS and CDR2 is YFSETQ. This CDR3 region has 13 residues. The CDR3 DNA sequence: TGCGCCAGCAGCTTGGGTAGGAACACTGAAGCTTTCTTT. It is translated as CASSLGRNTEAFF.

The J gene is TRBJ1-2, the V gene TRBV7-9; TRBD1 agrees at 7 bases. The CDR3 is made up of 16 amino acids. From germline, CDR1 is SEHNR and CDR2 FQNEAQ (reference sequence). With V trimmed by 1 base and J by 7 bases, 12 bases remained unmatched. The CDR3 sequence is CASSLGQGLSDSGYTF. CDR3 bases: TGTGCCAGCAGCTTAGGACAGGGCTTATCCGACTCTGGCTACACCTTC.

The gene calls are TRBV28 and TRBJ1-2; TRBD1 might be the D (6 bases). V was trimmed by 3 bases and J by 7 bases, leaving 18 bases between them. The germline CDR1 and CDR2 sequences are MDHEN and SYDVKM. The CDR3 consists of 15 residues. As DNA, the CDR3 is TGTGCCAGCAGTTTGCCAAACAGGGCGATTGGTGGCTACACCTTC. Translated: CASSLPNRAIGGYTF.

Only a few counts were recorded for this clone. The chain couples TRBV19 to TRBJ1-5, with 12 positions matching TRBD1. The length of the CDR3 is 14 residues. Unmatched junction bases numbered 5, after V lost 7 bases and J lost 7 bases. Germline V gene lookup returns CDR1 LNHDA and CDR2 SQIVND (reference sequence). CDR3 residues: CASKGQGALQPQHF. For the CDR3, the DNA is TGTGCCAGTAAGGGACAGGGGGCTCTCCAGCCCCAGCATTTT. Drawing the rest from reference TRBV19 and TRBJ1-5, the complete variable domain is DGGITQSPKYLFRKEGQNVTLSCEQNLNHDAMYWYRQDPGQGLRLIYYSQIVNDFQKGDIAEGYSVSREKKESFPLTVTSAQKNPTAFYLCASKGQGALQPQHFGDGTRLSIL.

The chain couples TRBV11-3 to TRBJ1-2; D gene unclear. The V end was cut by 2 bases, the J end by 0 bases, with 4 bases between. There are 13 residues in the CDR3. From germline, CDR1 is SGHNT and CDR2 YENEEA. The CDR3 reads CASSLTANYGYTF. DNA for the CDR3: TGTGCCAGCAGCTTAACAGCTAACTATGGCTACACCTTC.

The CDR3 coding sequence is TGTGCCAGCAGTTACGTTCAGGGGGCTGGACAGCCCCAGCATTTT. Its protein is CASSYVQGAGQPQHF. V is TRBV6-5 and J is TRBJ1-5; 8 bases match TRBD1. The germline V gene has CDR1 MNHEY and CDR2 SVGAGI. With 2 bases clipped from V and 7 bases from J, the junction kept 7 bases outside the gene matches. The CDR3 covers 15 residues.

The genes are TRBV6-1 and TRBJ1-3; D is uncertain. Germline loops: CDR1 MNHNS, CDR2 SASEGT. The CDR3 length is 13 residues. The V end was cut by 1 base, the J end by 5 bases, with 6 bases between. The CDR3 region has the DNA TGTGCCAGCAGTGAAGATAGCAGAAACACCATATATTTT. This translates into CASSEDSRNTIYF.

The V call is TRBV7-8, the J call TRBJ2-6, with TRBD1 matching 12 bases. The CDR3 length is 18 residues. The V gene end was trimmed by 1 base and the J gene end by 3 bases; junction bases not matched to a gene: 4. The germline V gene has CDR1 SGHVS and CDR2 FQNEAQ. The CDR3 DNA sequence: TGTGCCAGCAGCTTAGAGGGACAGGGGGCGAGTGGGGCCAACGTCCTGACTTTC. The encoded protein is CASSLEGQGASGANVLTF.

The CDR3 region is CASSLGQGSLNQPQHF. In DNA form, the CDR3 reads TGTGCCAGCAGCTTAGGACAGGGGAGCCTCAATCAGCCCCAGCATTTT. The chain combines TRBV5-6 with TRBJ1-5; 9 bases are a match to TRBD1. Looked up from germline, CDR1 is SGHDT and CDR2 is YYEEEE. This CDR3 is 16 amino acids long. J lost 3 bases, V lost 2 bases, and 6 bases had no gene match.

The chain recombines TRBV5-1 with TRBJ2-1, with 11 bases identical to TRBD2. This CDR3 comprises 14 residues. The germline V gene has CDR1 SGHRS and CDR2 YFSETQ. V was pared by 7 bases and J by 8 bases, with 8 bases of the junction left unmatched. CDR3 DNA sequence: TGCGCCAGCGGTAGCGGGGGGGCCTCGGATGAGCAGTTCTTC. It yields the protein CASGSGGASDEQFF.

This clone turned up a few times. The chain carries TRBV6-5 and TRBJ1-5; the D is unclear. The CDR3 sequence is 14 residues long. Germline loops: CDR1 MNHEY, CDR2 SVGAGI. V was pared by 0 bases and J by 6 bases, with 9 bases between. The CDR3 DNA follows: TGTGCCAGCAGTTACTCCGGGTTTGGTCAGCCCCAGCATTTT. This codes for CASSYSGFGQPQHF.

V usage is TRBV18 and J usage is TRBJ1-1; 8 nucleotides agree with TRBD1. V lost 2 bases, J lost 0 bases, and 8 bases stayed unmatched. The CDR3 is 17 amino acids. The germline gives CDR1 KGHSH, CDR2 LQKENI. CDR3 protein: CASSPTIQGAMNTEAFF. In nucleotides, the CDR3 is TGTGCCAGCTCACCAACGATCCAGGGGGCGATGAACACTGAAGCTTTCTTT.

The genes are TRBV7-2 and TRBJ2-2; perhaps TRBD2 as D (5 bases). The CDR3 spans 15 residues. With 2 bases removed from V and 1 base from J, the gap between germline ends came to 8 bases. Germline lookup yields CDR1 SGHTA and CDR2 FQGNSA. The CDR3 reads CASSLSGRNTGELFF. CDR3 nucleotides: TGTGCCAGCAGCTTAAGCGGACGGAACACCGGGGAGCTGTTTTTT.

This clone was detected only a few times. The rearrangement uses TRBV2 and TRBJ1-2; D remains unclear. V shed 6 bases and J shed 2 bases, with 13 bases lying between them. This CDR3 is built from 14 residues. Germline loops: CDR1 SNHLY, CDR2 FYNNEI. In DNA form, the CDR3 reads TGTGCCAGCAGGAGACTGACCGCAAACTATGGCTACACCTTC. Translation: CASRRLTANYGYTF.

The CDR3, as DNA: TGTGCCAGCAGCTTAACGACAACTGGGGCCAACGTCCTGACTTTC. This translates into CASSLTTTGANVLTF. The V and J genes are TRBV7-9 and TRBJ2-6, with unresolved D. V dropped 2 bases and J dropped 2 bases, with 7 bases sitting between them. Germline-derived CDR1 and CDR2 are SEHNR and FQNEAQ (reference sequence). CDR3 size: 15 residues.

This clone was detected many times. The V gene is TRBV11-2, the J gene TRBJ2-6; possibly TRBD1 or TRBD2 for D (5 bases each). V was shortened by 5 bases and J by 4 bases, with 15 bases between the two germline ends. Germline V gene sequence: CDR1 SGHAT, CDR2 FQNNGV. The CDR3 totals 16 residues. CDR3 nucleotides: TGTGCCAGCAGCCCAGGGAGTTACTCCGGGGCCAACGTCCTGACTTTC. Its translation: CASSPGSYSGANVLTF.

The CDR3 sequence: CASGVTSGYYNEQFF. The CDR3 DNA is TGTGCTAGTGGCGTGACTAGCGGGTACTACAATGAGCAGTTCTTC. The J gene is TRBJ2-1, the V gene TRBV12-5; 10 bases match TRBD2. CDR1 is LGHNT, CDR2 FRNRAP, per germline. Trimming cost V 6 bases and J 3 bases; bases outside gene matches: 5. The CDR3 sequence is 15 residues long.

The chain recombines TRBV5-1 with TRBJ1-5; 8 positions agree with TRBD1. Germline CDR1 and CDR2: SGHRS and YFSETQ. Trimming took 0 bases from V and 7 from J; bases not matched to a gene: 6. CDR3 length equals 15 residues. As DNA, the CDR3 is TGCGCCAGCAGCTTGGGGCAGGGGGCTTACCAGCCCCAGCATTTT. As protein: CASSLGQGAYQPQHF. Together with reference TRBV5-1 and TRBJ1-5, the CDR3 gives the full variable domain: KAGVTQTPRYLIKTRGQQVTLSCSPISGHRSVSWYQQTPGQGLQFLFEYFSETQRNKGNFPGRFSGRQFSNSRSEMNVSTLELGDSALYLCASSLGQGAYQPQHFGDGTRLSIL.